Below are 11 T cell receptor beta chains sequenced from a single sample in a study of T cell changes during pregnancy in multiple sclerosis. Libraries were prepared by immunoSEQ multiplex PCR; TCRdb keeps only in-frame clonotypes and omits some of them. The sample shows about 15,000 clones, 65% to 90% of them seen only once. The specimen comprised CD8+ T cells from peripheral blood mononuclear cells, sampled in the first trimester of pregnancy. Every receptor here comes from a female donor with multiple sclerosis, enrolled in a pregnancy study.

The rearrangement links TRBV28 to TRBJ2-1; 10 bases match TRBD2. The germline gives CDR1 MDHEN, CDR2 SYDVKM. CDR3 length: 13 residues. The V segment lost 10 bases and the J segment 9 bases; nucleotides outside the gene matches: 9. The CDR3 protein is CAIGTSAIGEQFF. CDR3 in DNA: TGTGCCATAGGGACTAGCGCAATCGGTGAGCAGTTCTTC.

The chain uses TRBV9 and TRBJ2-7; tentatively, D is TRBD1 (6 bases). Between the trimmed V and J ends, which lost 4 bases and 2 bases, there was a span of 19 bases. CDR1 and CDR2 (germline): SGDLS, YYNGEE. The CDR3 has 16 amino acids. Written as DNA, the CDR3 is TGTGCCAGCAGCTTCAACGGGGACAAGCCGACCTACGAGCAGTACTTC. Its protein product is CASSFNGDKPTYEQYF.

The CDR3 spells CASSLGGGTNEQFF. The CDR3, as DNA: TGTGCCAGCAGCCTGGGGGGGGGAACCAATGAGCAGTTCTTC. The chain uses TRBV7-9 and TRBJ2-1, with TRBD2 matching over 7 bases. Germline lookup yields CDR1 SEHNR and CDR2 FQNEAQ (reference sequence). V gave up 5 bases and J gave up 6 bases; unmatched junction bases: 7. The CDR3 spans 14 residues.

This clone was seen only once. The chain links TRBV7-6 to TRBJ1-5, with a tentative D call TRBD1 (5 bases). V lost 5 bases and J 7 bases, leaving 18 bases between the germline ends. Germline CDR1 SGHVS, CDR2 FNYEAQ. There are 15 residues in the CDR3. CDR3 loop: CASSPEVGRRQPQHF. CDR3 bases: TGTGCCAGCAGCCCAGAGGTGGGGCGCAGGCAGCCCCAGCATTTT.

V gene TRBV28 combines with J gene TRBJ2-5; 10 bases match TRBD1. This CDR3 region has 16 residues. Looked up from germline, CDR1 is MDHEN and CDR2 is SYDVKM. Trimming at V came to 4 bases and at J to 8 bases, leaving 13 bases not matched to a gene. CDR3 nucleotides: TGTGCCAGCAGTTCCCGGGACAGGGGCCCCCGGGGAACCCAGTACTTC. Translation gives CASSSRDRGPRGTQYF.

V and J are TRBV15 and TRBJ2-1, with 13 bases matching TRBD2. The CDR3 loop spans 16 amino acids. Trimming at V came to 2 bases and at J to 6 bases, leaving 4 bases not matched to a gene. Germline V lookup: CDR1 LNHNV, CDR2 YYDKDF (reference sequence). The CDR3 here is CATSRKTSGRANEQFF. CDR3 DNA sequence: TGTGCCACCAGCAGAAAAACTAGCGGGAGGGCCAATGAGCAGTTCTTC.

The count of this clone is one. The rearrangement uses TRBV29-1 and TRBJ2-1, with TRBD2 matching 13 bases. The germline V gene has CDR1 SQVTM and CDR2 ANQGSEA. V lost 8 bases to trimming and J lost 6 bases; unmatched junction nucleotides: 4. The CDR3 is 13 residues long. The CDR3 region has the DNA TGCAGCACCTGGACTAGCGGGAGCAATGAGCAGTTCTTC. Encoded protein: CSTWTSGSNEQFF.

The chain has TRBV28 and TRBJ2-4, with 8 positions matching TRBD2. Germline V gene data show CDR1 as MDHEN and CDR2 as SYDVKM. The V segment lost 5 bases and the J segment 2 bases; nucleotides outside the gene matches: 8. The CDR3 is made up of 16 amino acids. The CDR3 region is CASSDGTSLPKNIQYF. As DNA, the CDR3 is TGTGCCAGCAGTGACGGGACTAGTCTGCCCAAAAACATTCAGTACTTC.

This sequence joins TRBV5-6 and TRBJ1-1; perhaps TRBD1 as D (6 bases). The CDR3 runs to 14 residues. Germline CDR1 is SGHDT and CDR2 is YYEEEE. The V and J ends lost 1 base and 7 bases respectively, with 14 bases between them. CDR3 DNA sequence: TGTGCCAGCAGCTTGACGGACAGCGGAGTTGAAGCTTTCTTT. Protein sequence: CASSLTDSGVEAFF.

This chain connects TRBV7-3 to TRBJ1-2; no reliable D call. V was pared by 6 bases and J by 11 bases, with 25 bases between. The CDR3 sequence is 15 residues long. Germline V CDR1 and CDR2: SGHTA, FQGTGA. In nucleotides, the CDR3 is TGTGCCAGCAGTCCAACGGGGTTCCAGGCTAAGGAGTACACCTTC. Translation gives CASSPTGFQAKEYTF.

This sequence joins TRBV27 and TRBJ2-7, with TRBD1 identical over 7 bases. This CDR3 has 13 residues. V lost 4 bases, J lost 5 bases, and 5 bases stayed unmatched. Germline V gene data show CDR1 as MNHEY and CDR2 as SMNVEV (reference sequence). CDR3 bases: TGTGCCAGCAGTTACGTAAGGGGGCACGAGCAGTACTTC. Residues: CASSYVRGHEQYF.